This T cell receptor (beta chain) was recorded in a study of early T cells in non-severe SARS-CoV-2 infection. Turning to the study itself: Sequencing was performed on bulk RNA from unsorted whole blood, leaving chains unpaired.

TCRdb re-derived calls from the 5' RACE reads in MiXCR, one entry per CDR3 protein. In the table there are more than 40,000 distinct CDR3 sequences, roughly 4% of which are singletons. This clonotype was counted many times. Sequencing was performed on whole blood. The receptor was isolated from an adult who was a healthcare worker with PCR-confirmed SARS-CoV-2 infection or an uninfected control (not recorded which).

The CDR3 region has the DNA TGTGCCAGCAGCCAGCGGACAGGGGCTGGGACCCAGTACTTC. As protein: CASSQRTGAGTQYF. The chain carries TRBV3-1 and TRBJ2-5, with TRBD1 matching 9 bases. The ends lost 3 bases at V and 7 bases at J; junction bases unmatched: 6. Germline V gene data show CDR1 as LGHDT and CDR2 as YNNKEL (reference sequence). The CDR3 loop spans 14 amino acids.